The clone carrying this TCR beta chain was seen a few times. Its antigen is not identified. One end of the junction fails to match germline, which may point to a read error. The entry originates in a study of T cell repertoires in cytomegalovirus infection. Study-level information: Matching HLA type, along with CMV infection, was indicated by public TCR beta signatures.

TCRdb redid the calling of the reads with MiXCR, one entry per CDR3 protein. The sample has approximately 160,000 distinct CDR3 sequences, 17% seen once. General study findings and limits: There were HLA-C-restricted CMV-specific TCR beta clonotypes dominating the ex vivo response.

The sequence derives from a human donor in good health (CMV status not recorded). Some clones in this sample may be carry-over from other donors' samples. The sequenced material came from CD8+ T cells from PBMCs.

CDR3 in amino acids: CANSFLGAGELFF. The DNA of the CDR3 is TGTGCCAACAGCTTTTTGGGGGCCGGGGAGCTGTTTTTT. The V and J genes are TRBV7-2 and TRBJ2-2; perhaps D is TRBD1 or TRBD2 (5 bases each). This CDR3 has 13 residues. CDR1 SGHTA and CDR2 FQGNSA come from the germline V gene.